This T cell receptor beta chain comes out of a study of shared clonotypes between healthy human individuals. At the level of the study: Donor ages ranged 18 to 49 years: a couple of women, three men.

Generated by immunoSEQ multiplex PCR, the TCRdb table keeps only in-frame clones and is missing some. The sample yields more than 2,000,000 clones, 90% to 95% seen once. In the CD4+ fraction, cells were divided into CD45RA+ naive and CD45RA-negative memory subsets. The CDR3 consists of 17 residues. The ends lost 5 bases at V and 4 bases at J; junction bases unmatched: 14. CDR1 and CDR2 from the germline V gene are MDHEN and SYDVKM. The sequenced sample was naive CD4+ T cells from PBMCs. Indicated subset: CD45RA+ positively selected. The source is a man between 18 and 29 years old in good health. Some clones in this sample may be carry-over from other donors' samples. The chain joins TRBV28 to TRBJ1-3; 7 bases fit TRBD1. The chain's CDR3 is CASSPLTDRAGGNTIYF. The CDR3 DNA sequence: TGTGCCAGCAGTCCACTAACCGACAGGGCAGGCGGAAACACCATATATTTT.